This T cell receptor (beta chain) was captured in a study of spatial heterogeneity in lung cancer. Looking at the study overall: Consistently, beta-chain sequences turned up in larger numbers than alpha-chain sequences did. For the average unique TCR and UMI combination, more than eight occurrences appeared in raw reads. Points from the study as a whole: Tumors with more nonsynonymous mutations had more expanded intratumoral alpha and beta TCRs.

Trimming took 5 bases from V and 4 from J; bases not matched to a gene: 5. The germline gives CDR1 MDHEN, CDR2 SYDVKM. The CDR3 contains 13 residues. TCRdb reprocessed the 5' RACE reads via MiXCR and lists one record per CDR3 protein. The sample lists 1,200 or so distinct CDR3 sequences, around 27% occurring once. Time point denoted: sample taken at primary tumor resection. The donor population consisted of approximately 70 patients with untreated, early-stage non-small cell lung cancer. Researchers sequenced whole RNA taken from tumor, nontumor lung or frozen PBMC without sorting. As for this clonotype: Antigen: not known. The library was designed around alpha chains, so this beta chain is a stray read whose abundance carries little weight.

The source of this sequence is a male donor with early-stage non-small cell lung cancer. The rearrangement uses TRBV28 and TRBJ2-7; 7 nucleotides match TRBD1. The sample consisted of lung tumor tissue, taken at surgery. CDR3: CASSPAGGYEQYF. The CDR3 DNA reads TGTGCCAGCAGTCCCGCAGGGGGATACGAGCAGTACTTC.